This T cell receptor beta chain was captured by sequencing in a study of shared clonotypes between healthy human individuals. Study in general: A couple of women and a few men aged 18 to 49 made up the donors.

This clone is a singleton in its sample. This specimen includes other DNA sequences encoding the same CDR3. Sequencing was at deep level. Genomic DNA of every subset was divided equally among multiple immunoSEQ plates. Here immunoSEQ multiplex PCR was the method, and the copy in TCRdb shows in-frame clones only, minus some. The profile shows over a million clones, about 98% of them singletons. Source material: naive CD4+ T cells sorted from blood. Subset meaning: CD45RA+ positively selected. The source is a man aged 25 to 40 in good health.

The CDR3 loop is CASSPPGLSTDTQYF. The CDR3 DNA follows: TGTGCCAGCTCACCACCGGGACTAAGCACAGATACGCAGTATTTT. The rearrangement links TRBV18 to TRBJ2-3; TRBD2 matches at 7 bases. In germline, CDR1 is KGHSH, CDR2 LQKENI. The CDR3 runs to 15 residues. Trimming at V came to 0 bases and at J to 0 bases, leaving 0 bases not matched to a gene.